Described below is a single T cell receptor beta chain sequence and its context. The same CDR3 arises from other DNA sequences in this sample as well. This specimen comes from a study of shared clonotypes between healthy human individuals. Across the whole study: Per-donor plates numbered three CD4 naive, three CD4 memory, two CD8 naive and one CD8 memory.

Into CD45RA+ naive and CD45RA-negative memory subsets, the CD4+ cells were split. The CDR3 has 14 amino acids. Germline values: CDR1 SGHVS, CDR2 FNYEAQ. J was trimmed by 1 base and V by 5 bases; bases with no gene match: 3. Sequenced by immunoSEQ multiplex PCR; TCRdb stores in-frame clones only, minus some. There are about 1.4 million clones in the sample; about 96% occur only once, and roughly 1.2% lies in the top ten. The TCR sequence derives from a man aged 25 to 45 in good health. V is TRBV7-6 and J is TRBJ2-5; TRBD1 matches 8 bases. Material for sequencing was naive CD4+ T cells sorted from blood. Subset in this sample: CD45RA+ positively selected. In DNA, the CDR3 is TGTGCCAGCAGCCATGGGACAGGCCAAGAGACCCAGTACTTC. Its translation is CASSHGTGQETQYF. The full variable domain, rest sourced from reference TRBV7-6 and TRBJ2-5, is GAGVSQSPRYKVTKRGQDVALRCDPISGHVSLYWYRQALGQGPEFLTYFNYEAQQDKSGLPNDRFSAERPEGSISTLTIQRTEQRDSAMYRCASSHGTGQETQYFGPGTRLLVL.